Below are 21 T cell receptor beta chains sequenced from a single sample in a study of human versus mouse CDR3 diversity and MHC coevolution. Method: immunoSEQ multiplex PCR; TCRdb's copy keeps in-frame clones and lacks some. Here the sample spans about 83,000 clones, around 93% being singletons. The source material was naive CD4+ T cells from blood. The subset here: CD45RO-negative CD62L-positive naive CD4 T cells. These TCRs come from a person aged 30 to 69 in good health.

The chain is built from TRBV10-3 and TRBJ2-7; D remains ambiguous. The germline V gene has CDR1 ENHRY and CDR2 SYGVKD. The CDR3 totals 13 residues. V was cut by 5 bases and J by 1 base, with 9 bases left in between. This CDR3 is CAISSGSSYEQYF. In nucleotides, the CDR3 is TGTGCCATCAGTTCCGGGTCTTCCTACGAGCAGTACTTC.

CDR3 amino acids: CASSHSRYYEQYF. As DNA, the CDR3 is TGTGCCAGCAGCCATTCTAGGTACTACGAGCAGTACTTC. V usage is TRBV14 and J usage is TRBJ2-7; D unresolved. V dropped 3 bases and J dropped 3 bases, with 9 bases sitting between them. CDR1 and CDR2 from the germline V gene are SGHDN and FVKESK. CDR3 length: 13 amino acids.

CDR3 region: CASRGQSATNEKLFF. CDR3 coding DNA: TGTGCCAGCAGGGGACAGAGCGCAACTAATGAAAAACTGTTTTTT. The J gene is TRBJ1-4, the V gene TRBV2, with TRBD1 identical over 7 bases. The CDR3 runs 15 residues. J gave up 0 bases and V 6 bases, and 4 bases lay outside the gene matches. From germline, CDR1 is SNHLY and CDR2 FYNNEI. Complete variable domain (other parts from reference TRBV2 and TRBJ1-4): EPEVTQTPSHQVTQMGQEVILRCVPISNHLYFYWYRQILGQKVEFLVSFYNNEISEKSEIFDDQFSVERPDGSNFTLKIRSTKLEDSAMYFCASRGQSATNEKLFFGSGTQLSVL.

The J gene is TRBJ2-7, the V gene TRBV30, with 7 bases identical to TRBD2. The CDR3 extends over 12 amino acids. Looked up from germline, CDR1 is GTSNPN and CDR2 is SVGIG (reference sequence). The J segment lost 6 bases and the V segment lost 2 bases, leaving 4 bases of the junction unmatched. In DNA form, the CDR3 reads TGTGCCTGGAGTCCCCGCGGGGGCGAGCAGTACTTC. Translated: CAWSPRGGEQYF.

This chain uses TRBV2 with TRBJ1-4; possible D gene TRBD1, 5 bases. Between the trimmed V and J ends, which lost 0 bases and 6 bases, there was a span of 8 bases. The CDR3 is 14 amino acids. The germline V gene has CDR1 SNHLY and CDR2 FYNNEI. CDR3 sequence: CASSEARDDEKLFF. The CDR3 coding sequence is TGTGCCAGCAGTGAAGCCAGGGATGATGAAAAACTGTTTTTT.

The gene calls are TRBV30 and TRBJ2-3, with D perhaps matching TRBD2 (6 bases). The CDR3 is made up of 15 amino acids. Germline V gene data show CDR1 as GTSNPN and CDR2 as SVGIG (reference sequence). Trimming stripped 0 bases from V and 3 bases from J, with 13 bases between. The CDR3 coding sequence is TGTGCCTGGAGTGTAGGAGGGGCCTGGACAGATACGCAGTATTTT. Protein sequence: CAWSVGGAWTDTQYF.

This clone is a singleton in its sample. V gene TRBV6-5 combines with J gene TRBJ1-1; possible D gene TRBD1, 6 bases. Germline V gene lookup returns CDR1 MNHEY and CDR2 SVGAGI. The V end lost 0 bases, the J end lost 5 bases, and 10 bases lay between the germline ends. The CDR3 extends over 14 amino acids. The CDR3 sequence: CASSYSRGGTEAFF. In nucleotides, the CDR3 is TGTGCCAGCAGTTACTCGAGGGGGGGGACTGAAGCTTTCTTT.

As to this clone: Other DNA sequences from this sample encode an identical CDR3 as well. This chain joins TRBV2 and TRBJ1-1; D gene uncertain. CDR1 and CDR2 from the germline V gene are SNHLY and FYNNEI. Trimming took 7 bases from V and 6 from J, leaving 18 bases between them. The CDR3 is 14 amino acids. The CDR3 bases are TGTGCCAGCATTGTGGGAGCGGCCGGCGCTGAAGCTTTCTTT. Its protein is CASIVGAAGAEAFF. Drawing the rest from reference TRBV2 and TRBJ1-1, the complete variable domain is EPEVTQTPSHQVTQMGQEVILRCVPISNHLYFYWYRQILGQKVEFLVSFYNNEISEKSEIFDDQFSVERPDGSNFTLKIRSTKLEDSAMYFCASIVGAAGAEAFFGQGTRLTVV.

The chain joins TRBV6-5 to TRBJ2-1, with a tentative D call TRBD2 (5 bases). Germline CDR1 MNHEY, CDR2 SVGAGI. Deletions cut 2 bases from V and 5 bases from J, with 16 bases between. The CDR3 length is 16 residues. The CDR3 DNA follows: TGTGCCAGCAGTTACCCGGACGGCGGGCCGGACAATGAGCAGTTCTTC. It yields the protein CASSYPDGGPDNEQFF.

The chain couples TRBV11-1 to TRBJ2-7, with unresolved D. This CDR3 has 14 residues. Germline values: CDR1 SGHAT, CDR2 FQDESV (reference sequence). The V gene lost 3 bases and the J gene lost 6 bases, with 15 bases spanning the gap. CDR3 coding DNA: TGTGCCAGCAGCTTTAGTCACGTGGGCCGCGAGCAGTACTTC. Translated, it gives CASSFSHVGREQYF.

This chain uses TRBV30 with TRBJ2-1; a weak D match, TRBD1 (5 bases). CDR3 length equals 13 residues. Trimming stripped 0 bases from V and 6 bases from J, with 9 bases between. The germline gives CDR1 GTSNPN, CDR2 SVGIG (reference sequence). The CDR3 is CAWSVQGINEQFF. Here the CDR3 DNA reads TGTGCCTGGAGTGTTCAGGGCATCAATGAGCAGTTCTTC.

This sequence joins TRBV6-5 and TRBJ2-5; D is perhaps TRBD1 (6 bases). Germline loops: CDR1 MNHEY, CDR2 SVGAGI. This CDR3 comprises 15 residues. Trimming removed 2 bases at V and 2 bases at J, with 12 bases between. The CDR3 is CASSYLSRGQETQYF. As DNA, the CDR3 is TGTGCCAGCAGTTACCTTAGCAGGGGTCAAGAGACCCAGTACTTC.

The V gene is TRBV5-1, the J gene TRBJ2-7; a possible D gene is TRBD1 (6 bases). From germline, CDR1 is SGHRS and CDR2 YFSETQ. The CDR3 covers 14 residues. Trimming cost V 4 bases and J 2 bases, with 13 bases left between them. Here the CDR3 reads CASSLTTGAYEQYF. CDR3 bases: TGCGCCAGCAGCCTCACGACAGGCGCCTACGAGCAGTACTTC.

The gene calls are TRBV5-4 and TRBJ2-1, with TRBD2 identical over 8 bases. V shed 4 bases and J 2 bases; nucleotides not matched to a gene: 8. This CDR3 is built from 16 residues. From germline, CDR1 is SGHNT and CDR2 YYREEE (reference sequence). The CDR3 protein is CASSLYSGETYNEQFF. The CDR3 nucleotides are TGTGCCAGCAGCCTCTATAGCGGGGAAACCTACAATGAGCAGTTCTTC.

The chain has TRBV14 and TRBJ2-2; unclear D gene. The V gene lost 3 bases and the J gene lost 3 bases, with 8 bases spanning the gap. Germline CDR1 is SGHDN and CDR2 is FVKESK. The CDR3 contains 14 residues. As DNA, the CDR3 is TGTGCCAGCAGCCAGATGAGTTACACCGGGGAGCTGTTTTTT. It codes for CASSQMSYTGELFF. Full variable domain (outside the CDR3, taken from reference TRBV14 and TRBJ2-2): EAGVTQFPSHSVIEKGQTVTLRCDPISGHDNLYWYRRVMGKEIKFLLHFVKESKQDESGMPNNRFLAERTGGTYSTLKVQPAELEDSGVYFCASSQMSYTGELFFGEGSRLTVL.

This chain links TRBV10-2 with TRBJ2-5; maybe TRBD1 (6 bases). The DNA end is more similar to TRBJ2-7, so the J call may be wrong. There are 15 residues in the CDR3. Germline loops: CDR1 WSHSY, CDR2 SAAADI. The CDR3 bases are TGCGCCAGCAGTAGGCTGGGGGCGAGGGACGGCGAGCAGTACTTC. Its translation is CASSRLGARDGEQYF.

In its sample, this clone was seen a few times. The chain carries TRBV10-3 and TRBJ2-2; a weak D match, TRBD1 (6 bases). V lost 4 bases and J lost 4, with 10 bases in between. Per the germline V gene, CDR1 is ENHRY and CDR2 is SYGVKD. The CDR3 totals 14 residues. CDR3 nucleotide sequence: TGTGCCATCAGTGGGACAGCCCCCACCGGGGAGCTGTTTTTT. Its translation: CAISGTAPTGELFF.

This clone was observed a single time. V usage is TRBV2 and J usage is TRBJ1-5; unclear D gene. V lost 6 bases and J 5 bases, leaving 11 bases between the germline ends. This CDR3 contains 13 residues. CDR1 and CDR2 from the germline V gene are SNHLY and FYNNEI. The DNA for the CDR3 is TGTGCCAGCAGCTCGGACGGGGATCAGCCCCAGCATTTT. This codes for CASSSDGDQPQHF.

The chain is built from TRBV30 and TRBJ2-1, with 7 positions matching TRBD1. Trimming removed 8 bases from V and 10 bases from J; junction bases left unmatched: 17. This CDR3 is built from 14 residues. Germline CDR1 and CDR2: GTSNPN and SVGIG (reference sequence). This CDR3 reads CAGQDRVFYKEQFF. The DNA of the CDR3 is TGTGCCGGTCAAGACAGGGTTTTTTATAAGGAGCAGTTCTTC. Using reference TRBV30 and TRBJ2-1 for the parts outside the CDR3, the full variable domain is SQTIHQWPATLVQPVGSPLSLECTVEGTSNPNLYWYRQAAGRGLQLLFYSVGIGQISSEVPQNLSASRPQDRQFILSSKKLLLSDSGFYLCAGQDRVFYKEQFFGPGTRLTVL.

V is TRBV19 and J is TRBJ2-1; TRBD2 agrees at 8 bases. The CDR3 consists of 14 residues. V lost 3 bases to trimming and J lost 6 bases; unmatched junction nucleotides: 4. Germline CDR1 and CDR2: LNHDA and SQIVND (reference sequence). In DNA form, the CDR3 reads TGTGCCAGTAGTATGACGGGGGGGCTCAATGAGCAGTTCTTC. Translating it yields CASSMTGGLNEQFF.

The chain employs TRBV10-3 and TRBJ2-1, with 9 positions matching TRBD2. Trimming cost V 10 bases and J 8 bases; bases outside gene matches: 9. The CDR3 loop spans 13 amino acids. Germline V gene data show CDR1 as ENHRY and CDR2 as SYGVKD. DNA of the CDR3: TGTGCCACCTTAGCGGGGGAAAGGGATGAGCAGTTCTTC. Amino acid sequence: CATLAGERDEQFF.